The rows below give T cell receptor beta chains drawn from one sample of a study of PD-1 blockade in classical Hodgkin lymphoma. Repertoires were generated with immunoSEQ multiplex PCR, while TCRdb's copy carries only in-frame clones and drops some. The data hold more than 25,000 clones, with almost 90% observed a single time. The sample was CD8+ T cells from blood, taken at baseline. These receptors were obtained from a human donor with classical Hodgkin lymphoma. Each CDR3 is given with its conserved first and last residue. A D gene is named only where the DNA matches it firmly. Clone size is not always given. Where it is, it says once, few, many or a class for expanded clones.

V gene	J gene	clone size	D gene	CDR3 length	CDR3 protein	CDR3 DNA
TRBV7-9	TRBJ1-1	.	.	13	CASSLGGPAEAFF	TGTGCCAGCAGCTTAGGGGGTCCCGCTGAAGCTTTCTTT
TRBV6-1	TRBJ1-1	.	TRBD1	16	CASSERFLGTGMAAFF	TGTGCCAGCAGTGAAAGGTTTTTGGGGACAGGGATGGCAGCTTTCTTT
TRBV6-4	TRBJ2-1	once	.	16	CASSDVFLSSYNEQFF	TGTGCCAGCAGTGACGTCTTCCTTTCTAGCTACAATGAGCAGTTCTTC
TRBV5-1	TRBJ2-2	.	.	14	CASSIRDSPGELFF	TGCGCCAGCAGCATTCGAGACAGCCCCGGGGAGCTGTTTTTT
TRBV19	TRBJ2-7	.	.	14	CASSSSGGSYEQYF	TGTGCCAGTAGTAGCTCCGGTGGCTCCTACGAGCAGTACTTC
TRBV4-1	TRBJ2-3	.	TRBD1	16	CASSPPRTGSTDTQYF	TGCGCCAGCAGCCCGCCCCGGACAGGAAGCACAGATACGCAGTATTTT
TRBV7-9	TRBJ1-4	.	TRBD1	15	CASTPWDRPNEKLFF	TGTGCCAGCACCCCCTGGGACAGGCCCAATGAAAAACTGTTTTTT
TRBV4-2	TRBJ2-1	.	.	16	CASSQESGTPLGEQFF	TGTGCCAGCAGCCAAGAGAGTGGGACGCCGTTGGGTGAGCAGTTCTTC
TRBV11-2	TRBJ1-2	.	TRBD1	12	CASSSGQASYTF	TGTGCCAGCAGTTCTGGACAGGCTAGCTACACCTTC
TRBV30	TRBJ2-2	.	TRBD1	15	CAWSVQGADTGELFF	TGTGCCTGGAGTGTACAGGGGGCCGACACCGGGGAGCTGTTTTTT
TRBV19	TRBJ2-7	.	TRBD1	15	CASIPGTGGPYEQYF	TGTGCCAGTATCCCCGGGACAGGGGGCCCCTACGAGCAGTACTTC
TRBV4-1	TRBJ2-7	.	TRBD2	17	CASSQKTTGTTYYEQYF	TGCGCCAGCAGCCAAAAAACTACCGGGACTACTTACTACGAGCAGTACTTC
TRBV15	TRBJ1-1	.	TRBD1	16	CATSRGAGTVRSEAFF	TGTGCCACCAGCAGGGGAGCTGGGACAGTTCGCTCTGAAGCTTTCTTT
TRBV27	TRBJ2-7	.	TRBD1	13	CASSPGTVFEQYF	TGTGCCAGCAGTCCGGGGACAGTTTTTGAGCAGTACTTC
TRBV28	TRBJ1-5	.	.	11	CASRANQPQHF	TGTGCCAGCAGGGCCAATCAGCCCCAGCATTTT
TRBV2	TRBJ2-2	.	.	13	CASSGGDPGELFF	TGTGCCAGCAGTGGCGGCGACCCCGGGGAGCTGTTTTTT
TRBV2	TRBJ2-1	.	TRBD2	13	CAGGSGRYNEQFF	TGCGCCGGGGGTAGCGGGAGGTACAATGAGCAGTTCTTC
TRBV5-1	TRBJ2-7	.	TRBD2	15	CASSTSGGSRYEQYF	TGCGCCAGCAGTACTAGCGGGGGATCTCGCTACGAGCAGTACTTC
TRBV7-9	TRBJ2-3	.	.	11	CASSWGDTQYF	TGTGCCAGCAGCTGGGGGGATACGCAGTATTTT
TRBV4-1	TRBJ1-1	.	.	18	CASSQPPERQYDNTEAFF	TGCGCCAGCAGCCAACCCCCAGAACGCCAGTATGATAACACTGAAGCTTTCTTT
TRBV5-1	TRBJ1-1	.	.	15	CASSVYTGQNTEAFF	TGCGCCAGCAGCGTGTATACAGGGCAGAACACTGAAGCTTTCTTT
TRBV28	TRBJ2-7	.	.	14	CASEGGGSRDEQYF	TGTGCCAGCGAAGGAGGGGGCTCCAGGGACGAGCAGTACTTC
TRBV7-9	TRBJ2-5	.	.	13	CALTGASQETQYF	TGTGCCCTGACTGGGGCTAGCCAAGAGACCCAGTACTTC
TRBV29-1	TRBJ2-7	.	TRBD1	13	CSGTGTGAYEQYF	TGCAGCGGTACCGGGACAGGGGCCTACGAGCAGTACTTC
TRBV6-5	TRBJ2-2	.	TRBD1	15	CASSYGQGLGGELFF	TGTGCCAGCAGTTACGGACAGGGATTGGGCGGGGAGCTGTTTTTT
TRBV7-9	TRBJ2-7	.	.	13	CASSFTDGMEQYF	TGTGCCAGCAGCTTTACAGACGGGATGGAGCAGTACTTC
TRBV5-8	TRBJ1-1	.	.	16	CASRLPGTYPNTEAFF	TGTGCCAGCAGACTACCCGGGACCTACCCGAACACTGAAGCTTTCTTT
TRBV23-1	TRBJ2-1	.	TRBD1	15	CASTPRDRDFNEQFF	TGCGCCAGCACCCCTCGGGACAGGGATTTTAATGAGCAGTTCTTC
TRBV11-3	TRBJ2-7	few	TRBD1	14	CASSPGQGNYEQYF	TGTGCCAGCAGTCCGGGACAGGGGAATTACGAGCAGTACTTC
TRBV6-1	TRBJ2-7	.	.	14	CASLGTGLSYEQYF	TGTGCCAGCCTGGGGACGGGGCTCTCCTACGAGCAGTACTTC
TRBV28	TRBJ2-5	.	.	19	CASSTSPDRIGDGRETQYF	TGTGCCAGCAGCACCTCACCGGACCGGATAGGCGACGGCCGAGAGACCCAGTACTTC
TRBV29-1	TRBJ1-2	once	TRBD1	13	CSVGPGQTAGYTF	TGCAGCGTGGGTCCGGGACAGACTGCTGGCTACACCTTC
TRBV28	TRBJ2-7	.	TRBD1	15	CASRGGQGAPYEQYF	TGTGCCAGCAGGGGGGGACAGGGGGCTCCCTACGAGCAGTACTTC
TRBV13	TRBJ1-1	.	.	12	CASSFGGTEAFF	TGTGCCAGCAGCTTTGGGGGAACTGAAGCTTTCTTT
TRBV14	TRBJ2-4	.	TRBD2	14	CASSHRTSQNIQYF	TGTGCCAGCAGCCATAGGACTAGTCAAAACATTCAGTACTTC
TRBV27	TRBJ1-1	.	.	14	CASSLFRGESEAFF	TGTGCCAGCAGTTTATTCCGGGGAGAATCTGAAGCTTTCTTT
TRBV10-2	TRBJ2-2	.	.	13	CASTKEYAGELFF	TGCGCCAGCACGAAGGAGTACGCCGGGGAGCTGTTTTTT
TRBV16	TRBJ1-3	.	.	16	CASSQQSEGTGNTIYF	TGTGCCAGCAGCCAACAGAGCGAGGGGACTGGAAACACCATATATTTT
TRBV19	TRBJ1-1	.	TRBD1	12	CASTYGGTGAFF	TGTGCCAGTACCTATGGCGGGACAGGCGCTTTCTTT
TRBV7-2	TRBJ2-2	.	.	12	CASSPHPGELFF	TGTGCCAGCAGCCCGCATCCCGGGGAGCTGTTTTTT
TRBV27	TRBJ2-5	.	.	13	CASSWGKGETQYF	TGTGCCAGCAGCTGGGGGAAAGGAGAGACCCAGTACTTC
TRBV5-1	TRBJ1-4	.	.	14	CASSSAWGSEKLFF	TGCGCCAGCAGCTCGGCTTGGGGATCTGAAAAACTGTTTTTT
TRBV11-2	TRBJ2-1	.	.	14	CASSLLEVNNEQFF	TGTGCCAGCAGCTTACTGGAGGTCAACAATGAGCAGTTCTTC
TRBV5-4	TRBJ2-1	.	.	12	CASSLVWNEQFF	TGTGCCAGCAGCCTAGTTTGGAATGAGCAGTTCTTC
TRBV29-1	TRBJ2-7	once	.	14	CSVVGGISSYEQYF	TGCAGCGTGGTTGGGGGAATAAGCTCCTACGAGCAGTACTTC
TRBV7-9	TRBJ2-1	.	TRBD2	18	CASSLPPGLAGRYNEQFF	TGTGCCAGCAGCTTACCCCCGGGACTAGCGGGACGCTACAATGAGCAGTTCTTC
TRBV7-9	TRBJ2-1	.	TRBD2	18	CASSLETPSGRVGGEQFF	TGTGCCAGCAGCTTAGAAACGCCTAGCGGGAGGGTAGGGGGTGAGCAGTTCTTC
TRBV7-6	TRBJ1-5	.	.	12	CASTSGNQPQHF	TGTGCCAGCACCAGTGGGAATCAGCCCCAGCATTTT
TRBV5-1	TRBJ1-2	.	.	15	CASSAGDTSHYGYTF	TGCGCCAGCAGCGCCGGGGACACCAGCCACTATGGCTACACCTTC
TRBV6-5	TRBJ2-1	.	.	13	CASSYSAGYEQFF	TGTGCCAGCAGTTACTCGGCCGGGTATGAGCAGTTCTTC
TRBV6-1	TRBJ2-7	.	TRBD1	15	CASSEAGTGEYEQYF	TGTGCCAGCAGTGAGGCCGGGACAGGGGAATACGAGCAGTACTTC
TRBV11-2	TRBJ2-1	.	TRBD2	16	CASSLVAGGPLDEQFF	TGTGCCAGCAGCTTAGTGGCGGGAGGGCCTTTGGATGAGCAGTTCTTC
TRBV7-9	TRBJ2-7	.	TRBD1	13	CASTVNDRDEQYF	TGTGCCAGCACCGTGAACGACAGGGACGAGCAGTACTTC
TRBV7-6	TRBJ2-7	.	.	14	CASSLQLASREQYF	TGTGCCAGCAGCTTACAACTAGCCTCTCGCGAGCAGTACTTC
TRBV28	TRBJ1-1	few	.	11	CATARGTEAFF	TGTGCCACCGCACGAGGTACTGAAGCTTTCTTT
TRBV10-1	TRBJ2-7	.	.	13	CASSEGQNYEQYF	TGCGCCAGCAGTGAGGGACAGAACTACGAGCAGTACTTC
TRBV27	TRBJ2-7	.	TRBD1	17	CASSPTRMDRDGNEQYF	TGTGCCAGCAGTCCGACCCGGATGGACAGGGACGGTAACGAGCAGTACTTC
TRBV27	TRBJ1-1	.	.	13	CASSLQRDTEAFF	TGTGCCAGCAGTTTGCAGCGTGACACTGAAGCTTTCTTT
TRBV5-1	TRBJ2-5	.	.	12	CASSPRGETQYF	TGCGCCAGTAGCCCTAGGGGAGAGACCCAGTACTTC
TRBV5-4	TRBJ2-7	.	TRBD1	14	CASSSGQGGYEQYF	TGTGCCAGCAGCTCCGGACAGGGAGGATACGAGCAGTACTTC